This entry is about one T cell receptor beta chain. Only in-frame clones appear in the TCRdb table, and some are missing; sequencing was by immunoSEQ multiplex PCR. The sample carries 150,000 or so clones, around 90% recorded once. These data belong to a study of T cell responses to AZD1222 COVID-19 vaccine. The CDR3 runs 14 residues. V lost 5 bases and J 10 bases, leaving 18 bases between the germline ends. CDR1 and CDR2 from the germline V gene are SEHNR and FQNEAQ (reference sequence). V usage is TRBV7-9 and J usage is TRBJ2-1; a weak D match, TRBD2 (6 bases). This TCR came from an adult in good health. The material was peripheral blood, obtained on day 0 of AZD1222 vaccination. As DNA, the CDR3 is TGTGCCAGCAGCCGTCAGAGCGGGTCGGGCGAGCAGTTCTTC. Protein product: CASSRQSGSGEQFF.